The entry below describes one TCR beta chain. Antigen unknown. Each CDR3 protein is one row after TCRdb ran MiXCR on the 5' RACE reads. The sample lists around 300,000 distinct CDR3 sequences, about an eighth occurring once. The sample belongs to a study of T-cell memory formation after mild COVID-19. Study findings and constraints: Nothing confirmed that second-wave clones peaking on day 37 were specific for SARS-CoV-2. Shrinking CD4+ clones resided mostly in CM and EM, and CD8+ ones in EMRA. Cross-reactive memory seemingly joined, as some responding clones were found in pre-infection memory. A second wave expanding day 15 to 37 was CD4+-biased; contracting clones were balanced.

Sequencing input: PBMCs or a T cell subset sorted from them (not recorded which). The receptor's source is a young man who had mild COVID-19 (a few samples of this study predate the infection). Cell type and time point are not known.

CDR3: CASRGGLALDTQYF. The CDR3 nucleotides are TGCGCCAGCAGGGGGGGGCTAGCGTTAGATACGCAGTATTTT. The rearrangement uses TRBV5-1 and TRBJ2-3; maybe TRBD2 (7 bases). Germline CDR1 SGHRS, CDR2 YFSETQ. The CDR3 covers 14 residues. The ends were cut back, 5 bases at V and 5 bases at J, with 15 bases in the middle.